The entry that follows covers one T cell receptor beta chain sequence. These data belong to a study of control samples from healthy donors and cancer patients. The V and J ends lost 0 bases and 4 bases respectively, with 16 bases between them. The V gene's germline CDR1 is SGDLS and CDR2 YYNGEE. The CDR3 extends over 16 amino acids. Data came from immunoSEQ multiplex PCR; TCRdb stores just in-frame clones and leaves some out. The sample has fewer than 200,000 clones, 85% to 95% seen once; the top ten hold over 3.5%. Sample: blood. The rearrangement links TRBV9 to TRBJ1-1; tentatively, D is TRBD1 (6 bases). The receptor's source is a woman aged 60-75 years in good health. This chain's CDR3 is CASSVVLGASGTEAFF. The CDR3 region has the DNA TGTGCCAGCAGCGTAGTGTTGGGGGCGAGTGGCACTGAAGCTTTCTTT.